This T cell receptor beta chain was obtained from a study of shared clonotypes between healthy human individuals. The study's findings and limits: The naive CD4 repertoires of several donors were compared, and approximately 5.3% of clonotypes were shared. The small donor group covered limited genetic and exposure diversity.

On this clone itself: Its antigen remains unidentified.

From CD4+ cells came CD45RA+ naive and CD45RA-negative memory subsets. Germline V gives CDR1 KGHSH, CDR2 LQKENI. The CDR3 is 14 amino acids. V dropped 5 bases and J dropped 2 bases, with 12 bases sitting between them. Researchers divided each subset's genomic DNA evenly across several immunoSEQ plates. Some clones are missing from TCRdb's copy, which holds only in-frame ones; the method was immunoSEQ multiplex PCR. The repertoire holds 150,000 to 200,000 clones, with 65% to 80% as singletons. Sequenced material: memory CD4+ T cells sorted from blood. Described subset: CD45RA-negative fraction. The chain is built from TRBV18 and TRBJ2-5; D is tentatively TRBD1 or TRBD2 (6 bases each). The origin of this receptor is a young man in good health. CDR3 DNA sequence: TGTGCCAGCTCAGAACGAGGGGGGCAAGAGACCCAGTACTTC. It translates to CASSERGGQETQYF.